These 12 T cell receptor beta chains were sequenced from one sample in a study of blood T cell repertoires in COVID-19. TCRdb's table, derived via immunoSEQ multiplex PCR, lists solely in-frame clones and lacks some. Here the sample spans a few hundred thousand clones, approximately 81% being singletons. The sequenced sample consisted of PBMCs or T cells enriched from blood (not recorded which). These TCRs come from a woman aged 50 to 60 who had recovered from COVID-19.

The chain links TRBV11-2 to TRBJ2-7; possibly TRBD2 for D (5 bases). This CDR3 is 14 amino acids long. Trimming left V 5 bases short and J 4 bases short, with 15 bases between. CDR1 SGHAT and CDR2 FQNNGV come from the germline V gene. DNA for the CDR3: TGTGCCAGCAGCCCCCGGGGTCTGGGGTACGAGCAGTACTTC. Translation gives CASSPRGLGYEQYF.

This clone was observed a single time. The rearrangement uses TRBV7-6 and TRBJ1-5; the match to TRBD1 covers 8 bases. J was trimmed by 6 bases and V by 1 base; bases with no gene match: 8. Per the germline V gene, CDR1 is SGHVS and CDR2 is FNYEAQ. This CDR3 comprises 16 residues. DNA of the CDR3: TGTGCCAGCAGCTTAGTCCGACAGGGGAAGGCTCAGCCCCAGCATTTT. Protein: CASSLVRQGKAQPQHF.

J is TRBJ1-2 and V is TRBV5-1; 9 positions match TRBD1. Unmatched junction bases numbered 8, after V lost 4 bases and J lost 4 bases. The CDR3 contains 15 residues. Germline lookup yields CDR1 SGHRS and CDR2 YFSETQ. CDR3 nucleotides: TGCGCCAGCAGCCCCGGGGACAGGGACGCCTATGGCTACACCTTC. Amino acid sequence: CASSPGDRDAYGYTF. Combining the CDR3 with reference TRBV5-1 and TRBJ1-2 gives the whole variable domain KAGVTQTPRYLIKTRGQQVTLSCSPISGHRSVSWYQQTPGQGLQFLFEYFSETQRNKGNFPGRFSGRQFSNSRSEMNVSTLELGDSALYLCASSPGDRDAYGYTFGSGTRLTVV.

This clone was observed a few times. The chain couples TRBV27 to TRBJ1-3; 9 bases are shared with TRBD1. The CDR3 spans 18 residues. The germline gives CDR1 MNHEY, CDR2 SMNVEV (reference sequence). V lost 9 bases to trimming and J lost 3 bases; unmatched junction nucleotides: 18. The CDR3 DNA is TGTGCCAGACGAACCTGGACAGGGGCTCCACTGCGTGGAAACACCATATATTTT. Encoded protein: CARRTWTGAPLRGNTIYF.

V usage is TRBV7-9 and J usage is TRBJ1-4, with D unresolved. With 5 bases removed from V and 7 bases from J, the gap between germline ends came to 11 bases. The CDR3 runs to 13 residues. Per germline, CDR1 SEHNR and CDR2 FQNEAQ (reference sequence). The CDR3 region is CASSVTAGEKLFF. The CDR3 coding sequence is TGTGCCAGCAGCGTCACAGCCGGTGAAAAACTGTTTTTT.

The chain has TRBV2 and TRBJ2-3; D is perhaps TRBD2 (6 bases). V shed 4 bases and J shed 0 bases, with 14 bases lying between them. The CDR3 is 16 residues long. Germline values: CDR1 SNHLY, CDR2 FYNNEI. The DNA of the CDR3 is TGTGCCAGCAGTGGCCCCCGGGGGATAAGCACAGATACGCAGTATTTT. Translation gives CASSGPRGISTDTQYF.

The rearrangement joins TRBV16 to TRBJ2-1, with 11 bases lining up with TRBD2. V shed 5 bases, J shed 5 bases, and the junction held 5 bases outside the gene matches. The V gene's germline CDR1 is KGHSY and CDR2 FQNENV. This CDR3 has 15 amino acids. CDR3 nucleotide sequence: TGTGCCAGCAGCTCCTTAGCGGGGGGGCACAATGAGCAGTTCTTC. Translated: CASSSLAGGHNEQFF.

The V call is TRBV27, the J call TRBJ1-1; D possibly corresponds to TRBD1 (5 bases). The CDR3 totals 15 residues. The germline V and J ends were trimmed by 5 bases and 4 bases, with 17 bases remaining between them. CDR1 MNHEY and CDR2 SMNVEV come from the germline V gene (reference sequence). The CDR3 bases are TGTGCCAGCAGTATCCAGGGAGGACCCGGCACTGAAGCTTTCTTT. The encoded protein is CASSIQGGPGTEAFF.

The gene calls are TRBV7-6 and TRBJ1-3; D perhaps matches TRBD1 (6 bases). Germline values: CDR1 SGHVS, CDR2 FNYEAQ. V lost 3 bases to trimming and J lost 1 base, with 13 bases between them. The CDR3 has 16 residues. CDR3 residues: CASSFPLTGSGNTIYF. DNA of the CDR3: TGTGCCAGCAGCTTCCCCCTTACAGGGTCTGGAAACACCATATATTTT. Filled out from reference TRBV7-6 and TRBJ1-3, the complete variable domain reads GAGVSQSPRYKVTKRGQDVALRCDPISGHVSLYWYRQALGQGPEFLTYFNYEAQQDKSGLPNDRFSAERPEGSISTLTIQRTEQRDSAMYRCASSFPLTGSGNTIYFGEGSWLTVV.

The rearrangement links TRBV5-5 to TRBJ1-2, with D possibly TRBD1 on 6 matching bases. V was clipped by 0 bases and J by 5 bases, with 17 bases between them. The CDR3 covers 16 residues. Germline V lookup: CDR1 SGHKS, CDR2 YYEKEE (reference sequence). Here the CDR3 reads CASSLVRTDLIYGYTF. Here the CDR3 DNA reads TGTGCCAGCAGCTTGGTACGGACAGATCTTATTTATGGCTACACCTTC.

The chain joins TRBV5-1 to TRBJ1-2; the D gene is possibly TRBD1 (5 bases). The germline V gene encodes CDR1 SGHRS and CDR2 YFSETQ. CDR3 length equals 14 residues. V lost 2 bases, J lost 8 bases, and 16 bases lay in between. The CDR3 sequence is CASSFSAGSEGYTF. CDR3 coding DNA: TGCGCCAGCAGCTTTTCCGCAGGGTCCGAGGGCTACACCTTC.

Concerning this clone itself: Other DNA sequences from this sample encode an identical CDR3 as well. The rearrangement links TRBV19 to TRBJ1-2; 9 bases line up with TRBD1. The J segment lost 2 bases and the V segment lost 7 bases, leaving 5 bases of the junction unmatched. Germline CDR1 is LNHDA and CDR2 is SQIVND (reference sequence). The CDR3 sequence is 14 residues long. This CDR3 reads CASTLGQGNYGYTF. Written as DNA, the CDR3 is TGTGCCAGTACCCTGGGACAGGGAAACTATGGCTACACCTTC.